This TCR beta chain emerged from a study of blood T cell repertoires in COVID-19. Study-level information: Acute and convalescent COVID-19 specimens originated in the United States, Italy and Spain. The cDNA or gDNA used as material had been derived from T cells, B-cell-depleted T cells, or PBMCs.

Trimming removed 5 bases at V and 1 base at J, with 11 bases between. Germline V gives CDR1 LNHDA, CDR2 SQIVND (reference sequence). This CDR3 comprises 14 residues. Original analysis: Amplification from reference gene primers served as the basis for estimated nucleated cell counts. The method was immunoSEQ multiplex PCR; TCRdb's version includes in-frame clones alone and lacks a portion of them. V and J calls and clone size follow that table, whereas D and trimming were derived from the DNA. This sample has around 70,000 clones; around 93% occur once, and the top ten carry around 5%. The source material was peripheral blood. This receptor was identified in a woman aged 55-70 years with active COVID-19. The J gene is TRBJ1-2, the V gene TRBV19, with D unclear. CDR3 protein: CASSRPGYNYGYTF. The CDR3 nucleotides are TGTGCCAGTAGTCGTCCAGGATATAACTATGGCTACACCTTC.